Listed here are 16 T cell receptor beta chains from one sample, sequenced in a study of shared clonotypes between healthy human individuals. Profiled with immunoSEQ multiplex PCR; TCRdb holds only in-frame clones, not every one. Of about 1,500,000 clones in the sample, around 97% were seen once. Material for sequencing was naive CD4+ T cells sorted from blood. Subset denoted: CD45RA+ positively selected. The receptors originated from a man aged 25-45 years in good health.

The chain carries TRBV28 and TRBJ1-3, with TRBD1 as a possible D gene (5 bases). V shed 6 bases and J shed 4 bases, with 16 bases lying between them. There are 15 residues in the CDR3. The germline CDR1 and CDR2 sequences are MDHEN and SYDVKM. The CDR3 nucleotides are TGTGCCAGCAGCAACGACAGTTTTGGGGGAAACACCATATATTTT. Its translation: CASSNDSFGGNTIYF.

The rearrangement joins TRBV14 to TRBJ2-7; 9 bases are a match to TRBD1. The CDR3 totals 17 residues. V lost 4 bases to trimming and J lost 2 bases; unmatched junction nucleotides: 12. Germline values: CDR1 SGHDN, CDR2 FVKESK. The CDR3 here is CASSPYPGQGPPYEQYF. The CDR3 DNA reads as TGTGCCAGCAGCCCCTACCCGGGACAGGGACCCCCCTACGAGCAGTACTTC.

This clone was recorded only once. The chain carries TRBV5-4 and TRBJ2-7; D remains ambiguous. V lost 5 bases and J 7 bases, leaving 22 bases between the germline ends. The CDR3 runs 15 residues. CDR1 and CDR2 (germline): SGHNT, YYREEE (reference sequence). This CDR3 is CASRDPSSLTLEQYF. The CDR3 DNA reads as TGTGCCAGCAGAGACCCCAGCAGCCTAACTTTGGAGCAGTACTTC.

The chain uses TRBV9 and TRBJ2-1, with D tentatively TRBD2 (6 bases). CDR1 is SGDLS and CDR2 is YYNGEE in the germline V gene. V was clipped by 3 bases and J by 4 bases, with 11 bases between them. The CDR3 is 14 amino acids. The CDR3: CASSAWTNYNEQFF. CDR3 DNA sequence: TGTGCCAGCAGCGCCTGGACTAATTACAATGAGCAGTTCTTC.

The genes are TRBV9 and TRBJ2-3, with no clear D. The V and J ends lost 2 bases and 0 bases respectively, with 13 bases between them. Germline values: CDR1 SGDLS, CDR2 YYNGEE. The CDR3 spans 16 residues. CDR3 nucleotide sequence: TGTGCCAGCAGCGTCGGCCCTCCGACTAGCACAGATACGCAGTATTTT. It yields the protein CASSVGPPTSTDTQYF.

This clone occurred once. This chain uses TRBV28 with TRBJ1-1; D is uncertain. The CDR3 contains 16 residues. The germline V gene encodes CDR1 MDHEN and CDR2 SYDVKM. V was trimmed by 5 bases and J by 1 base, leaving 17 bases between them. CDR3 protein: CASSPMYMGANTEAFF. Written as DNA, the CDR3 is TGTGCCAGCAGTCCGATGTATATGGGAGCGAACACTGAAGCTTTCTTT.

Regarding this clone: One end of the junction varies from germline; a read error may be responsible. V gene TRBV14 combines with J gene TRBJ2-7; 9 bases agree with TRBD2. This CDR3 has 13 residues. Germline V gene data show CDR1 as SGHDN and CDR2 as FVKESK. CDR3 nucleotide sequence: TGTGCCAGCAGCTCGGCGGGAGGGGCCTTTGCGAACTTC. Its protein is CASSSAGGAFANF.

This rearrangement joins TRBV6-1 to TRBJ2-5; a weak D match, TRBD2 (6 bases). The germline gives CDR1 MNHNS, CDR2 SASEGT. The CDR3 sequence is 14 residues long. Trimming stripped 6 bases from V and 3 bases from J, with 14 bases between. In DNA form, the CDR3 reads TGTGCCAGCAGCCAAGGGCTAGCGAAAGAGACCCAGTACTTC. This translates into CASSQGLAKETQYF.

The rearrangement joins TRBV28 to TRBJ1-5, with a weak D call TRBD1 (6 bases). Trimming shortened V by 10 bases and J by 1 base, and 17 bases separated the two germline ends. The germline gives CDR1 MDHEN, CDR2 SYDVKM. This CDR3 has 15 residues. CDR3 bases: TGTGCCACCCGGAGGGGGGGTATGAGCAATCAGCCCCAGCATTTT. Translation gives CATRRGGMSNQPQHF.

The chain joins TRBV25-1 to TRBJ1-2, with TRBD1 identical over 8 bases. Germline assignment: CDR1 MGHDK and CDR2 SYGVNS. CDR3 length: 14 amino acids. V was clipped by 2 bases and J by 3 bases; unmatched bases: 2. The chain's CDR3 is CASSEGGQDYGYTF. CDR3 coding DNA: TGTGCCAGCAGTGAAGGGGGACAGGACTATGGCTACACCTTC.

V is TRBV27 and J is TRBJ1-1; possibly TRBD1 for D (5 bases). The CDR3 is 12 amino acids. V was shortened by 4 bases and J by 6 bases, with 9 bases between the two germline ends. The germline V gene encodes CDR1 MNHEY and CDR2 SMNVEV (reference sequence). The DNA for the CDR3 is TGTGCCAGCAGTTCGTGGGGGGCTGAAGCTTTCTTT. Encoded protein: CASSSWGAEAFF.

The chain recombines TRBV14 with TRBJ2-3; a possible D gene is TRBD2 (7 bases). Trimming stripped 4 bases from V and 4 bases from J, with 24 bases between. The CDR3 extends over 18 amino acids. Per germline, CDR1 SGHDN and CDR2 FVKESK. CDR3 sequence: CASSRSRWGGGRSDTQYF. CDR3 DNA sequence: TGTGCCAGCAGCCGGTCTCGGTGGGGAGGGGGACGATCAGATACGCAGTATTTT.

This sequence joins TRBV28 and TRBJ2-7; possibly TRBD1 for D (5 bases). Germline values: CDR1 MDHEN, CDR2 SYDVKM. The CDR3 spans 15 residues. The ends were cut back, 2 bases at V and 1 base at J, with 12 bases in the middle. CDR3 loop: CASSLRSGASYEQYF. CDR3 nucleotides: TGTGCCAGCAGTTTAAGGAGTGGGGCGTCCTACGAGCAGTACTTC.

The J gene is TRBJ2-5, the V gene TRBV9; TRBD2 agrees at 13 bases. V gave up 3 bases and J gave up 4 bases; unmatched junction bases: 6. CDR1 is SGDLS, CDR2 YYNGEE, per germline. This CDR3 region has 16 residues. The CDR3 region is CASSERTSGSGETQYF. Here the CDR3 DNA reads TGTGCCAGCAGCGAAAGGACTAGCGGGAGTGGAGAGACCCAGTACTTC.

The chain is built from TRBV10-1 and TRBJ2-7, with 8 bases fitting TRBD1. The CDR3 sequence is 15 residues long. Germline assignment: CDR1 WNHNN and CDR2 SYGVQD (reference sequence). J lost 3 bases, V lost 6 bases, and 10 bases had no gene match. CDR3 sequence reads: CASSADRGRFYEQYF. DNA for the CDR3: TGCGCCAGCAGCGCCGACAGGGGAAGGTTCTACGAGCAGTACTTC.

The gene calls are TRBV19 and TRBJ2-2; 9 bases agree with TRBD2. The CDR3 extends over 16 amino acids. V shed 2 bases and J 3 bases; nucleotides not matched to a gene: 4. Germline V lookup: CDR1 LNHDA, CDR2 SQIVND (reference sequence). CDR3 coding DNA: TGTGCCAGTAGTATAATTAGCGGGAGATACACCGGGGAGCTGTTTTTT. Translating it yields CASSIISGRYTGELFF.